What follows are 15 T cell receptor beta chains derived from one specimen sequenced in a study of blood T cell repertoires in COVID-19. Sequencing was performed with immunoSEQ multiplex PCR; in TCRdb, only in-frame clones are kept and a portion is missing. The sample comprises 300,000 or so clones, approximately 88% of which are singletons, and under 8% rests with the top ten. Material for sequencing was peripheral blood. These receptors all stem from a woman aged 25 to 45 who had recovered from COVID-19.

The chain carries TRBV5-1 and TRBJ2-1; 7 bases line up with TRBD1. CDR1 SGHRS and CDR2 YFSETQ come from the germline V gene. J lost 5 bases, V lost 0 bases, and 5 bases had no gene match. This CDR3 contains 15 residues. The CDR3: CASSLAGTVDNEQFF. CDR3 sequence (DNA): TGCGCCAGCAGCTTGGCCGGGACAGTAGACAATGAGCAGTTCTTC.

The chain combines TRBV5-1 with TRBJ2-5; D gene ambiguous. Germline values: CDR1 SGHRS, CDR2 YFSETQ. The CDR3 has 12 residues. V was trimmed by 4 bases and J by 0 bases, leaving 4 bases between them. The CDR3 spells CASSRNQETQYF. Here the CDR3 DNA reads TGCGCCAGCAGCCGTAACCAAGAGACCCAGTACTTC.

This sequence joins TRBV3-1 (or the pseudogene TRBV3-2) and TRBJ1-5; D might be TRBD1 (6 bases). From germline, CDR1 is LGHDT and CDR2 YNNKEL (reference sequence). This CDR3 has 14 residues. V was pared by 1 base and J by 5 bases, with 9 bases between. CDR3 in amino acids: CASSQAYRDQPQHF. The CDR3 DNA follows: TGTGCCAGCAGCCAAGCTTACAGGGATCAGCCCCAGCATTTT.

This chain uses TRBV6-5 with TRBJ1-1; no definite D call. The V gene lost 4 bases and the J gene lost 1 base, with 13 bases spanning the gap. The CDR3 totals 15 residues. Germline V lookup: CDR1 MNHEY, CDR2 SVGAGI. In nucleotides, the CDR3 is TGTGCCAGCAGTTCCAATTCAAGAGGGAACACTGAAGCTTTCTTT. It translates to CASSSNSRGNTEAFF.

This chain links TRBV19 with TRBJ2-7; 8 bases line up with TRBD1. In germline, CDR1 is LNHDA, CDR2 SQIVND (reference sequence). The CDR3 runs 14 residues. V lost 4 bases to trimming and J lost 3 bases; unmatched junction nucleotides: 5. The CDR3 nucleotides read TGTGCCAGTAGTAGACAGGGGCCTGGCTACGAGCAGTACTTC. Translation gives CASSRQGPGYEQYF. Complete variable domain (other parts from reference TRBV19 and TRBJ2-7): DGGITQSPKYLFRKEGQNVTLSCEQNLNHDAMYWYRQDPGQGLRLIYYSQIVNDFQKGDIAEGYSVSREKKESFPLTVTSAQKNPTAFYLCASSRQGPGYEQYFGPGTRLTVT.

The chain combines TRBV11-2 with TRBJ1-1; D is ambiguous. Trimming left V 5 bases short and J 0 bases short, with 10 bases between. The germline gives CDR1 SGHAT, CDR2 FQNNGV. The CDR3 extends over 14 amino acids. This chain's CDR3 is CASSRSRMNTEAFF. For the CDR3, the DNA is TGTGCCAGCAGCCGTAGCAGAATGAACACTGAAGCTTTCTTT.

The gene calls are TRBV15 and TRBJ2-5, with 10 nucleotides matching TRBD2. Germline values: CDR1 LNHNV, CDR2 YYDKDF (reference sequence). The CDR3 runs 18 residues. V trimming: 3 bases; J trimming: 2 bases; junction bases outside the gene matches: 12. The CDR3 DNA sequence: TGTGCCACCAGCAGGGGCCCCGTAGAAGCGGGGGGGCAAGAGACCCAGTACTTC. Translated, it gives CATSRGPVEAGGQETQYF.

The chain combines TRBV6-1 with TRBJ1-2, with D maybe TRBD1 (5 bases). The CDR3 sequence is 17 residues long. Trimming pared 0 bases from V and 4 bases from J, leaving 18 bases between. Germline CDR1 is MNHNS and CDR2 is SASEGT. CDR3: CASSEARGGLNFYGYTF. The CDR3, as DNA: TGTGCCAGCAGTGAAGCGCGGGGCGGACTCAATTTCTATGGCTACACCTTC.

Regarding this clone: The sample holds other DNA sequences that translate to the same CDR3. The CDR3 region has the DNA TGTGCCAGCAGCTCGGGGGGGTCCCTAGCCAAAAACATTCAGTACTTC. As protein: CASSSGGSLAKNIQYF. This rearrangement joins TRBV7-2 to TRBJ2-4; 8 bases align to TRBD2. J lost 0 bases, V lost 4 bases, and 5 bases had no gene match. The CDR3 totals 16 residues. Looked up from germline, CDR1 is SGHTA and CDR2 is FQGNSA.

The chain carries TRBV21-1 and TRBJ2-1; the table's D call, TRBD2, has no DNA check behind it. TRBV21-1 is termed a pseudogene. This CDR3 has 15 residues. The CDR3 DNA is TGTGCCAGCAGCAAATGGAGGGGATACTACAATGAGCAGTTCTTC. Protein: CASSKWRGYYNEQFF.

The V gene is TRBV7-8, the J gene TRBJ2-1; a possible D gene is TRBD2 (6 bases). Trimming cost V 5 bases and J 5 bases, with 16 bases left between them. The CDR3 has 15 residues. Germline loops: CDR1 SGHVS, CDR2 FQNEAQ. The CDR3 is CASSPPGVLNNEQFF. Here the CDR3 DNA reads TGTGCCAGCAGCCCCCCGGGGGTCCTTAACAATGAGCAGTTCTTC.

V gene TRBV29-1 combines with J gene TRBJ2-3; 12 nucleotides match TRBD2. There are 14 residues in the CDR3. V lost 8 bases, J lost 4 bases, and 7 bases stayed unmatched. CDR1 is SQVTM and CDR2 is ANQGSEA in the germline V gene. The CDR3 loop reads CSTTTSGGADTQYF. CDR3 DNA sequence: TGCAGCACTACGACTAGCGGGGGTGCAGATACGCAGTATTTT.

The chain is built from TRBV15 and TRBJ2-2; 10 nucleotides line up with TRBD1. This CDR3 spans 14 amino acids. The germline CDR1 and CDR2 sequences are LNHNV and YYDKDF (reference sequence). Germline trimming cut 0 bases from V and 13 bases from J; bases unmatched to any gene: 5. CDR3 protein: CATSRDRTGGRLFF. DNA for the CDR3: TGTGCCACCAGCAGAGACAGGACAGGGGGTCGGCTGTTTTTT.

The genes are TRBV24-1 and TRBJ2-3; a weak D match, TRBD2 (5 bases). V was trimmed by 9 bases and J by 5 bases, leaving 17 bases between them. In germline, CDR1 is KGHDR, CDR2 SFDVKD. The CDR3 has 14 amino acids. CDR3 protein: CATPNSEIVDTQYF. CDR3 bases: TGTGCCACCCCGAATAGCGAAATAGTAGATACGCAGTATTTT.

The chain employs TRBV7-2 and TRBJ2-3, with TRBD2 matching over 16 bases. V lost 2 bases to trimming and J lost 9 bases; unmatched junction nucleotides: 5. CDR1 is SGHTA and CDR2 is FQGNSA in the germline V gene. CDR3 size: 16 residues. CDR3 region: CASSLLGLAGGPTQYF. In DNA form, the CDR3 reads TGTGCCAGCAGCTTACTGGGACTAGCGGGGGGGCCCACGCAGTATTTT.